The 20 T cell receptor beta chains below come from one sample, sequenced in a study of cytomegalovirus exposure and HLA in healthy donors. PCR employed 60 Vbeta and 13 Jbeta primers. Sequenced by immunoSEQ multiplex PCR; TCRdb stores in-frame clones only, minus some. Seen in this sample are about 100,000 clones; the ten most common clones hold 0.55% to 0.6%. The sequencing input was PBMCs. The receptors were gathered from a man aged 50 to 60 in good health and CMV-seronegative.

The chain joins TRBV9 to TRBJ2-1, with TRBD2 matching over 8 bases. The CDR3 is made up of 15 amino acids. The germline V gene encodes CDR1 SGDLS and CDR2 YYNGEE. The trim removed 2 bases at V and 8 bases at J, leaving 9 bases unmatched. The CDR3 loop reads CASSVLAGGSDEQFF. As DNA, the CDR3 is TGTGCCAGCAGCGTTCTGGCGGGGGGTTCTGATGAGCAGTTCTTC.

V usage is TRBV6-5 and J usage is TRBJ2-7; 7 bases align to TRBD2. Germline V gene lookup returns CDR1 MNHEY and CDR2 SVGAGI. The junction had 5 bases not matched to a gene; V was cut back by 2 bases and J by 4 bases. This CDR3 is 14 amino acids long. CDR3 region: CASSYGVSGYEQYF. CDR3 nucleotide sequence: TGTGCCAGCAGTTACGGGGTTAGCGGGTACGAGCAGTACTTC.

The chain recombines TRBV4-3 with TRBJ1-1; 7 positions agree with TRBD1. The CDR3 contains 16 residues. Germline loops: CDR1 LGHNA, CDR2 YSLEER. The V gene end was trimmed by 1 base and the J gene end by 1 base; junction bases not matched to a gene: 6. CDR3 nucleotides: TGCGCCAGCAGCCAAGGGTTTGGGACAGCGAACACTGAAGCTTTCTTT. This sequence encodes CASSQGFGTANTEAFF.

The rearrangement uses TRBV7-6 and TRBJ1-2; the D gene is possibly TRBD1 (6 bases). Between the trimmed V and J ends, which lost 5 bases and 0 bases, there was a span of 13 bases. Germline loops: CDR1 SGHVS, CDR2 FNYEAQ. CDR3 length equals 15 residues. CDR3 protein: CASSPGRTANYGYTF. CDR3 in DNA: TGTGCCAGCAGCCCGGGCCGGACAGCTAACTATGGCTACACCTTC.

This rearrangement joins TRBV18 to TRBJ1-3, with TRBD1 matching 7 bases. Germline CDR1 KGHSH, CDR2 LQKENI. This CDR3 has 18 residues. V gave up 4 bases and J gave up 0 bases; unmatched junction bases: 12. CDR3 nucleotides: TGTGCCAGCTCACACGCCCCCGGGACAGCGAGCTCTGGAAACACCATATATTTT. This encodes CASSHAPGTASSGNTIYF.

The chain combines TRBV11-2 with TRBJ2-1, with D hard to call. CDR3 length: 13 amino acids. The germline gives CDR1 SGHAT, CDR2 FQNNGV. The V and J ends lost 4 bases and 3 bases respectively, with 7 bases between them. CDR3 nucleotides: TGTGCCAGCAGCTGGGCAAGCTACAATGAGCAGTTCTTC. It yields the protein CASSWASYNEQFF.

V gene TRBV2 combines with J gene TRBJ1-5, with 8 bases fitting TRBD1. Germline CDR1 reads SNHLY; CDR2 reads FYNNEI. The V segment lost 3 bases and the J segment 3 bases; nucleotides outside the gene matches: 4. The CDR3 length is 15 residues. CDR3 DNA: TGTGCCAGCAGTGATACAGGGGGACTCAATCAGCCCCAGCATTTT. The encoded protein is CASSDTGGLNQPQHF.

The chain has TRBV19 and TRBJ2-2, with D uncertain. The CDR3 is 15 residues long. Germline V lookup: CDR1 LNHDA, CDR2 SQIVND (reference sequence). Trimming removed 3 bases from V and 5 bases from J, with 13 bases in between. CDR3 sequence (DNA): TGTGCCAGTAGTATGCCCCCTGAACAGACCGGGGAGCTGTTTTTT. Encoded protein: CASSMPPEQTGELFF.

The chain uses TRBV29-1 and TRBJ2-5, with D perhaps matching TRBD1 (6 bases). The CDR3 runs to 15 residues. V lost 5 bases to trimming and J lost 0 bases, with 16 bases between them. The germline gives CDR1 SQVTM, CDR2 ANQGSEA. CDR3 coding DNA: TGCAGCGTTAAACAGGGTCTTTTTGACCAAGAGACCCAGTACTTC. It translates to CSVKQGLFDQETQYF.

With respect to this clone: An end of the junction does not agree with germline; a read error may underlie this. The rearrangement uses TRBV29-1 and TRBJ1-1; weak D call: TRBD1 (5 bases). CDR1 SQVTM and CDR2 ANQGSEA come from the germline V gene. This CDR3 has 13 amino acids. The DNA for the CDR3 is TGCAGCGTCGAAGGACATGATTTAGCTGAAGCTTTCTTT. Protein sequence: CSVEGHDLAEAFF.

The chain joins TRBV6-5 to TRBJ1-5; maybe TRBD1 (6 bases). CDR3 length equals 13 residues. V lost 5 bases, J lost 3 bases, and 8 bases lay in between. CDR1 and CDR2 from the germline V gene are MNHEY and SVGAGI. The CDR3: CASSTGHNQPQHF. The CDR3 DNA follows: TGTGCCAGCAGTACAGGGCACAATCAGCCCCAGCATTTT.

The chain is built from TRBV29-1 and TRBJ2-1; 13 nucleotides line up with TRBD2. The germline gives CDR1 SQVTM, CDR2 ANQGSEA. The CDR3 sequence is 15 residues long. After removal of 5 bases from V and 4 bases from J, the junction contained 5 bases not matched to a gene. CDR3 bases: TGCAGCGTTTATAGGACTAGCGGGGGTTACAATGAGCAGTTCTTC. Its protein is CSVYRTSGGYNEQFF.

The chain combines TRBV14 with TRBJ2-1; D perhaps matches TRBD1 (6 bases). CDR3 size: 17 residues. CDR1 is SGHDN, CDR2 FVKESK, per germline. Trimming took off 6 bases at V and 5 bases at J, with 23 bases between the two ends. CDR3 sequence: CASSPKRRQDHNNEQFF. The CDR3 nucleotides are TGTGCCAGCAGTCCCAAACGGAGACAGGATCACAACAATGAGCAGTTCTTC.

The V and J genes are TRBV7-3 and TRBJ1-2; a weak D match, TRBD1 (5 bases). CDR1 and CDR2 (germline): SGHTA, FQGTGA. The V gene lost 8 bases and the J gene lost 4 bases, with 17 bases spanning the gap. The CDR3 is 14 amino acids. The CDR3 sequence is CASGMPGRSYGYTF. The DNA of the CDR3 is TGTGCCAGCGGAATGCCAGGGCGAAGCTATGGCTACACCTTC.

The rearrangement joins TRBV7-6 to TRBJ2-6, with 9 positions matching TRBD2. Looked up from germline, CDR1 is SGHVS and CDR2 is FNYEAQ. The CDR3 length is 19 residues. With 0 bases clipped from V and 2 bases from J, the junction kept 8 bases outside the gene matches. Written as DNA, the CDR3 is TGTGCCAGCAGCTTAGCGAGGGAGCGGGGGGCACCTGGGGCCAACGTCCTGACTTTC. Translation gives CASSLARERGAPGANVLTF.

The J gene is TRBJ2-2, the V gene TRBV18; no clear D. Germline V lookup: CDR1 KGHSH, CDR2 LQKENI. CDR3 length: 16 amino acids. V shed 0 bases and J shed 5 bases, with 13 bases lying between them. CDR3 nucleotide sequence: TGTGCCAGCTCACCACCCTACTCCCTCCGAACCGGGGAGCTGTTTTTT. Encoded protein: CASSPPYSLRTGELFF.

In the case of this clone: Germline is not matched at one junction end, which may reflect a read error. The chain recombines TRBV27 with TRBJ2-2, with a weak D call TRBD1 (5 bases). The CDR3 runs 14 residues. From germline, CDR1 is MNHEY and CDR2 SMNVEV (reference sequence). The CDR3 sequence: CASRAAGNIGELFF. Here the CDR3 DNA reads TGTGCCAGCAGGGCGGCAGGGAACATCGGGGAGCTGTTTTTT.

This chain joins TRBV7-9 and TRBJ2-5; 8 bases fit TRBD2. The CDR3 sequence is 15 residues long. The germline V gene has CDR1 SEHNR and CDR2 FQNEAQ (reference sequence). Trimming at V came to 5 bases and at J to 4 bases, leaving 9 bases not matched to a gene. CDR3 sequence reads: CASSPRGGQVETQYF. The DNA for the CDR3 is TGTGCCAGCAGCCCCCGGGGGGGGCAGGTAGAGACCCAGTACTTC.

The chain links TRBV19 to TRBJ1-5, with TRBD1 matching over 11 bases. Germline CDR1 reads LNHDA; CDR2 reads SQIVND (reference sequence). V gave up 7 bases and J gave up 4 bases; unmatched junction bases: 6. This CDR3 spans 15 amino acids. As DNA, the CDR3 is TGTGCCAGTACTAGCCGGGACAGGGGGAATCAGCCCCAGCATTTT. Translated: CASTSRDRGNQPQHF.

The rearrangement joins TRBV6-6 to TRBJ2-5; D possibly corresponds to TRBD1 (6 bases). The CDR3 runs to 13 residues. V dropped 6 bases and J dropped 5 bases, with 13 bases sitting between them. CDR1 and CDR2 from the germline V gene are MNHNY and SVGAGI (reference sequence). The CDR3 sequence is CASSKGVAETQYF. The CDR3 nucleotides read TGTGCCAGCAGCAAGGGGGTTGCGGAGACCCAGTACTTC.